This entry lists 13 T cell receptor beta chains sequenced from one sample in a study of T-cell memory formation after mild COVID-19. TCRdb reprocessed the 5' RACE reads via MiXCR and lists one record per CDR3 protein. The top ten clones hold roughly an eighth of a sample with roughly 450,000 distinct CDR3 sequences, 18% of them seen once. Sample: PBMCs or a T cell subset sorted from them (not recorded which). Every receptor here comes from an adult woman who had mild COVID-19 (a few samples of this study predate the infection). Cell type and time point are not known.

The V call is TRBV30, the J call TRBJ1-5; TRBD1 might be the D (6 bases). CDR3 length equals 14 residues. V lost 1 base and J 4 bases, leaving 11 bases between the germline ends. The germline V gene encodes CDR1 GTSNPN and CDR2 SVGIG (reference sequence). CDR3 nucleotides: TGTGCCTGGAGTGAGACAGGCGGGAATCAGCCCCAGCATTTT. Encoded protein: CAWSETGGNQPQHF.

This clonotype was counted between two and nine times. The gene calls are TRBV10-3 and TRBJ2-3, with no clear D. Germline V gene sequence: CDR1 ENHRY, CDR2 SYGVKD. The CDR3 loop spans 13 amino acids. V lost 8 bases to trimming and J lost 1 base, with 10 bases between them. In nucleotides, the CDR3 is TGTGCCATCGGAGAAACGGGCACAGATACGCAGTATTTT. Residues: CAIGETGTDTQYF.

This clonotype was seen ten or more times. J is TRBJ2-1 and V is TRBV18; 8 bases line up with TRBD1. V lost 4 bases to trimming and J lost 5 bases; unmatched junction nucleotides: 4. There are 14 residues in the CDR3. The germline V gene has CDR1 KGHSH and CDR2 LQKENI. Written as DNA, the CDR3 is TGTGCCAGCTCACTCGGACAGGGCCACAATGAGCAGTTCTTC. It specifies CASSLGQGHNEQFF.

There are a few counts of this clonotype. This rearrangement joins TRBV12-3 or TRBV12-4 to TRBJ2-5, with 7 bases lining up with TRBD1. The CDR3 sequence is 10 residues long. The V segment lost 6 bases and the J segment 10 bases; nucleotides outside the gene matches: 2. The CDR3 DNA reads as TGTGCCAGCAGCCGGGACAGCCAGTACTTC. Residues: CASSRDSQYF.

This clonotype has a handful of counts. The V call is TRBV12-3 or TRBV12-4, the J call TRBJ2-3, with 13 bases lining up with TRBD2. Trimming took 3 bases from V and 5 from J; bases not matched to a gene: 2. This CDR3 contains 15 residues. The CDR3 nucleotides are TGTGCCAGCAGTTTGACTAGCGGGGGGAAAGATACGCAGTATTTT. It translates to CASSLTSGGKDTQYF.

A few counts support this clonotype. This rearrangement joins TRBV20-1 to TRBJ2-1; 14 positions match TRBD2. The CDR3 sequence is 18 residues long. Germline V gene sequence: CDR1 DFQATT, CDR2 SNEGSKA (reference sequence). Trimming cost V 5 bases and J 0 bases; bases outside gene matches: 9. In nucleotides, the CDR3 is TGCAGTGCTCTCGGGACTAGCGGGGGCCATATCTCCTACAATGAGCAGTTCTTC. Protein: CSALGTSGGHISYNEQFF.

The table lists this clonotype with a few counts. The DNA for the CDR3 is TGTGCCAGCCATACCGGGGGCGCGGGGAACACTGAAGCTTTCTTT. The encoded protein is CASHTGGAGNTEAFF. V and J are TRBV6-5 and TRBJ1-1; D may be TRBD1 (6 bases). CDR3 length equals 15 residues. The V end was cut by 8 bases, the J end by 1 base, with 17 bases between. Germline loops: CDR1 MNHEY, CDR2 SVGAGI.

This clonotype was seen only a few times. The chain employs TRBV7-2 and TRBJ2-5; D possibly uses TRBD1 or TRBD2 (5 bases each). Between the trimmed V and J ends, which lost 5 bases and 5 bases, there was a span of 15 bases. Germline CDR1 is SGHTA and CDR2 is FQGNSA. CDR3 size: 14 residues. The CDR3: CASSPWGLMETQYF. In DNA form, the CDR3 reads TGTGCCAGCAGCCCTTGGGGGTTAATGGAGACCCAGTACTTC.

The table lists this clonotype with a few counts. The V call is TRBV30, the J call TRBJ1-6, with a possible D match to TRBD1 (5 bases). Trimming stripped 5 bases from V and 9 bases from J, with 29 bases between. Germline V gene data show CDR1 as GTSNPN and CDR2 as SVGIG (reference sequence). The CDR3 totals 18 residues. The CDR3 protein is CAWAWGDRSLGFSSPLHF. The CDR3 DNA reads TGTGCCTGGGCGTGGGGGGACCGGAGTCTCGGTTTTTCTTCACCCCTCCACTTT.

CDR3 in amino acids: CASSQDLVEYSNQPQHF. The CDR3 DNA reads TGTGCCAGCAGCCAAGATCTTGTGGAGTATAGCAATCAGCCCCAGCATTTT. This chain links TRBV3-1 with TRBJ1-5, with D unclear. Between the trimmed V and J ends, which lost 0 bases and 0 bases, there was a span of 12 bases. This CDR3 is built from 17 residues. From germline, CDR1 is LGHDT and CDR2 YNNKEL (reference sequence).

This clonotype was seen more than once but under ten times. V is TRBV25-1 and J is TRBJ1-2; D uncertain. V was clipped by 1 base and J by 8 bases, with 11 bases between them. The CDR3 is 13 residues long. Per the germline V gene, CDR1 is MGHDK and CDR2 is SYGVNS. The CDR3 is CASSESYFGGYTF. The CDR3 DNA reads TGTGCCAGCAGTGAATCCTACTTCGGAGGCTACACCTTC.

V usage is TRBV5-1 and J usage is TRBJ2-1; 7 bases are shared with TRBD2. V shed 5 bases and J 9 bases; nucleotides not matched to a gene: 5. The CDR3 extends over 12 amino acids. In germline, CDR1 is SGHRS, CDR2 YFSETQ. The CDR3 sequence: CASRRGGSEQFF. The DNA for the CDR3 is TGCGCCAGCAGGCGAGGCGGGAGTGAGCAGTTCTTC.

The CDR3 nucleotides are TGTGCCAGCCGTCAGATCGGGGGCCGACACGCCGGGGAGCTGTTTTTT. Encoded protein: CASRQIGGRHAGELFF. The V gene is TRBV6-5, the J gene TRBJ2-2; tentatively, D is TRBD1 or TRBD2 (6 bases each). CDR1 and CDR2 (germline): MNHEY, SVGAGI. V lost 8 bases and J lost 6, with 22 bases in between. The CDR3 length is 16 residues.